The source of this TCR beta chain is a study of T cell responses to AZD1222 COVID-19 vaccine. The table came from immunoSEQ multiplex PCR; TCRdb's copy has only in-frame clones and leaves some out. Of around 100,000 clones listed, 92% are singletons. In germline, CDR1 is MGHDK, CDR2 SYGVNS. Trimming removed 3 bases from V and 1 base from J, with 6 bases in between. The CDR3 is 13 residues long. The sample in question was peripheral blood, obtained on day 0 of AZD1222 vaccination. The chain has TRBV25-1 and TRBJ1-2; D ambiguous. The source of this sequence is an adult in good health. CDR3 loop: CASSDRVNYGYTF. CDR3 bases: TGTGCCAGCAGTGATCGGGTTAACTATGGCTACACCTTC.